This T cell receptor beta chain was sequenced in a study of CD8 T cells in ankylosing spondylitis. TCRdb re-derived calls from the 5' RACE reads in MiXCR, one entry per CDR3 protein. The sample holds hundreds of thousands of distinct CDR3 sequences, roughly 18% seen once. Study conclusions and caveats: In synovial fluid and blood from reactive arthritis, some motif variants were previously reported. Blood from ankylosing spondylitis patients appeared to carry a characteristic roughly 8-variant TCR beta motif.

V trimming: 3 bases; J trimming: 5 bases; junction bases outside the gene matches: 6. Germline CDR1 is KGHDR and CDR2 is SFDVKD. The CDR3 has 15 residues. This clonotype was detected only a few times. What it recognizes is unknown. The rearrangement joins TRBV24-1 to TRBJ2-5; 9 bases line up with TRBD1. The receptor was isolated from a male donor with ankylosing spondylitis. The sequenced sample was blood, either unsorted or a sorted T cell fraction (not recorded which). CDR3 DNA sequence: TGTGCCACCAGTGATCCCACAGGGGGCGGGGAGACCCAGTACTTC. It translates to CATSDPTGGGETQYF.